This T cell receptor (beta chain) was observed in a study of vaccination and CD4 T cells after COVID-19. Regarding this clonotype: What it binds is unknown.

The V gene's germline CDR1 is DFQATT and CDR2 SNEGSKA (reference sequence). Trimming cost V 4 bases and J 2 bases; bases outside gene matches: 6. The CDR3 sequence is 15 residues long. At the Johns Hopkins FTIC core, DNA taken from cultured CD4+ T cells was sequenced by way of the Oncomine TCR Beta short-read assay. TCRdb reprocessed the PCR reads with MiXCR, giving one entry per CDR3 protein. This sample yields about 19,000 distinct CDR3 sequences, of which roughly three fifths are seen a single time; approximately 10% belongs to the top ten. As for treatment: roughly 11-day PBMC culture with coronavirus spike peptide pools or control peptides (ViraFEST assay).

The rearrangement uses TRBV20-1 and TRBJ1-2; 11 bases line up with TRBD1. What was sequenced was CD4+ T cells from blood, cultured in vitro. This TCR was sampled from a human donor who had recovered from COVID-19. CDR3 nucleotides: TGCAGTGCTACCCCAGGGGACAGGGGGAACTATGGCTACACCTTC. Translated: CSATPGDRGNYGYTF.